This T cell receptor beta chain was captured in a study of T cell responses to AZD1222 COVID-19 vaccine. Overall study: Second-dose intervals of approximately 4 or approximately 12 weeks were pooled.

With respect to this clone: Its antigen is currently unknown.

General observations from the study: At baseline, seropositivity was found in only six or seven AZD1222 recipients. With two AZD1222 doses given, Spike-specific TCR breadth and depth both rose. Regions 160-218 and 743-854 dominated among vaccine-associated CD4 TCRs spanning spike.

CDR3 size: 15 residues. Trimming left V 0 bases short and J 3 bases short, with 11 bases between. The germline V gene encodes CDR1 SGHVS and CDR2 FNYEAQ. The table came from immunoSEQ multiplex PCR; TCRdb's copy has only in-frame clones and leaves some out. The table records roughly 56,000 clones, 80% to 90% of them present only once. The chain couples TRBV7-6 to TRBJ1-2, with D uncertain. The TCR sequence derives from an adult in good health. Material: peripheral blood, obtained on day 0 of AZD1222 vaccination. The CDR3 nucleotides read TGTGCCAGCAGCTTAGCTCCCTCCCAGGACTATGGCTACACCTTC. Translating gives CASSLAPSQDYGYTF.